Listed here are 10 T cell receptor beta chains from one sample, sequenced in a study of regulatory T cells in long-lasting Graves disease. Indicated time point: newly diagnosed GD, antithyroid drugs for less than 3 months. PBMC RNA served as the TCR library source. iRepertoire HTBI primers and Arm-PCR of CDR3 regions built TCR beta libraries. TCRdb ran MiXCR on the multiplex PCR reads and lists one entry per CDR3 protein. The table lists hundreds of thousands of distinct CDR3 sequences, less than 20% of them singletons, with around a sixth in the top ten. These same data were also listed under a study on T cells in Graves' hyperthyroidism and ophthalmopathy.

The source material was peripheral blood mononuclear cells (PBMCs), sampled at new diagnosis, from a patient treated with antithyroid drugs. These receptor sequences come from a young woman with Graves disease.

This clonotype was observed at least ten times. The rearrangement joins TRBV11-3 to TRBJ2-7; maybe TRBD2 (6 bases). Deletions cut 8 bases from V and 3 bases from J, with 20 bases between. The CDR3 sequence is 15 residues long. The germline CDR1 and CDR2 sequences are SGHNT and YENEEA. In DNA, the CDR3 is TGTGCCAGCGACCACTCGCTGGACGGGAGCTACGAGCAGTACTTC. It translates to CASDHSLDGSYEQYF.

This clonotype was counted between two and nine times. The chain combines TRBV15 with TRBJ1-4, with a possible D match to TRBD1 (5 bases). The V and J ends lost 3 bases and 1 base respectively, with 9 bases between them. Germline CDR1 is LNHNV and CDR2 is YYDKDF (reference sequence). CDR3 length: 15 residues. The CDR3 loop is CATSRTTGTNEKLFF. The CDR3, as DNA: TGTGCCACCAGCAGGACAACAGGAACTAATGAAAAACTGTTTTTT.

The sample holds many counts of this clonotype. The chain employs TRBV28 and TRBJ1-5, with 8 bases matching TRBD1. CDR3 length: 14 amino acids. Trimming removed 6 bases from V and 10 bases from J; junction bases left unmatched: 11. The germline CDR1 and CDR2 sequences are MDHEN and SYDVKM. In DNA form, the CDR3 reads TGTGCCAGCAGGGGGGGACAGGAGCGGGGTCCCCAGCATTTT. Translating it yields CASRGGQERGPQHF.

In its sample, this clonotype was seen a few times. This chain connects TRBV15 to TRBJ2-2, with D perhaps TRBD1 or TRBD2 (6 bases each). Germline V gives CDR1 LNHNV, CDR2 YYDKDF (reference sequence). V was trimmed by 3 bases and J by 10 bases, leaving 15 bases between them. The CDR3 spans 14 residues. CDR3 in amino acids: CATSSGRTGQELFF. CDR3 nucleotide sequence: TGTGCCACCAGCAGCGGGAGAACAGGGCAGGAGCTGTTTTTT.

This clonotype came up many times. The chain links TRBV28 to TRBJ1-5; TRBD1 matches at 11 bases. The CDR3 is 17 residues long. The trim removed 6 bases at V and 3 bases at J, leaving 10 bases unmatched. Germline lookup yields CDR1 MDHEN and CDR2 SYDVKM. CDR3 sequence reads: CASSFAGTGGINQPQHF. CDR3 bases: TGTGCCAGCAGCTTCGCCGGGACAGGGGGGATCAATCAGCCCCAGCATTTT.

This chain joins TRBV29-1 and TRBJ2-1; 7 bases line up with TRBD1. This CDR3 region has 13 residues. J lost 9 bases, V lost 1 base, and 6 bases had no gene match. Germline-derived CDR1 and CDR2 are SQVTM and ANQGSEA. This chain's CDR3 is CSVEGLGGSEQFF. In DNA form, the CDR3 reads TGCAGCGTTGAAGGCCTAGGGGGCAGTGAGCAGTTCTTC.

This clonotype was detected many times. V and J are TRBV29-1 and TRBJ1-2; unclear D gene. Germline V gene data show CDR1 as SQVTM and CDR2 as ANQGSEA. The CDR3 sequence is 13 residues long. Trimming took 6 bases from V and 2 from J, leaving 13 bases between them. The CDR3 reads CSVDPGRNYGYTF. CDR3 nucleotides: TGCAGCGTGGATCCCGGGAGAAACTATGGCTACACCTTC.

This clonotype came up a few times. The chain carries TRBV5-1 and TRBJ2-2; 12 nucleotides agree with TRBD2. The CDR3 totals 16 residues. The V and J ends lost 4 bases and 5 bases, in that order; junction bases with no gene match: 6. The V gene's germline CDR1 is SGHRS and CDR2 YFSETQ. The CDR3: CASSALTSGRTGELFF. CDR3 bases: TGCGCCAGCAGCGCCCTGACTAGCGGGAGAACCGGGGAGCTGTTTTTT.

A remark on this clonotype: The junction shows a germline mismatch at one end, possibly a read error. This chain links TRBV7-9 with TRBJ2-3; D unresolved. The J call may be mistaken, given a closer DNA end match to TRBJ2-1. This CDR3 spans 13 amino acids. Germline V gene lookup returns CDR1 SEHNR and CDR2 FQNEAQ (reference sequence). The CDR3 DNA reads as TGCGCCAGCAGCCATCAGGCCGCCTACGAGCAGTTCTTC. Its protein product is CASSHQAAYEQFF.

This clonotype was recorded many times. The rearrangement links TRBV2 to TRBJ2-1, with D possibly being TRBD2 (5 bases). Germline lookup yields CDR1 SNHLY and CDR2 FYNNEI. This CDR3 spans 17 amino acids. Trimming pared 7 bases from V and 1 base from J, leaving 20 bases between. CDR3 region: CASNPQTGSGSYNEQFF. In DNA form, the CDR3 reads TGTGCCAGCAACCCTCAGACCGGCTCGGGGTCCTACAATGAGCAGTTCTTC.